This TCR beta chain was documented in a study of memory CD4+ T cells and cytomegalovirus serostatus. For the study at large: Of the healthy Belgian adults, 9 were CMV seropositive and approximately 25 seronegative.

Per the original methods: After removing out-of-frame reads, millions of distinct TCRbeta sequences remained. The repertoire was sequenced with immunoSEQ multiplex PCR; TCRdb's copy has only in-frame clones and lacks some. That table gives V, J and clone size, and the DNA gave D and trimming. This table holds about 80,000 clones, about 85% found once. V lost 4 bases, J lost 5 bases, and 7 bases stayed unmatched. The CDR3 contains 15 residues. Germline V gives CDR1 MNHEY, CDR2 SVGAGI. Study findings and constraints: CD4+ memory repertoires contained 67 of 164 reported CMV TCRbeta sequences. Suggested: most of the CMV-linked TCR signature lies in CD4+ memory cells.

A word on this clone: What it binds is not known.

Single viable CD3+CD4+CD8-CD45RO+ cells were sorted as the memory CD4+ T cells. This clonotype originated in an adult in good health and CMV-seronegative. This chain joins TRBV6-5 and TRBJ2-2; 7 nucleotides align to TRBD1. Source material: memory CD4+ T cells from blood. CDR3 region: CASSSQGRGTGELFF. For the CDR3, the DNA is TGTGCCAGCAGTTCCCAGGGCAGGGGGACCGGGGAGCTGTTTTTT.